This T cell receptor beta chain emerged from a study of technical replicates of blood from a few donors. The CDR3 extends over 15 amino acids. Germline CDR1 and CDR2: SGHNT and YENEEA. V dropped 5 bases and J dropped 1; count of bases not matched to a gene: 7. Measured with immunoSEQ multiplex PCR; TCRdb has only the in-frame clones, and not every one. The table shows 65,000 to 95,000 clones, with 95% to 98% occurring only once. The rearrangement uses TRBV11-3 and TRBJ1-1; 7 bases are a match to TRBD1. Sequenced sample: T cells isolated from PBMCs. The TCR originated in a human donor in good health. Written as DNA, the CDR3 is TGTGCCAGCAGCACCCATAGGGGGCGGAACACTGAAGCTTTCTTT. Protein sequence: CASSTHRGRNTEAFF.